This T cell receptor (beta chain) was identified in a study of T cell responses to AZD1222 COVID-19 vaccine. Sequencing used immunoSEQ multiplex PCR; TCRdb keeps in-frame clones, though not all of them. This sample yields some 140,000 clones, of which about nine tenths are seen a single time; 5.5% to 6% belongs to the top ten. Regarding this clone: As yet, its antigen is unknown.

Whole-study results and caveats: The breadth and depth of Spike-specific TCRs increased once two AZD1222 doses had been given. Repertoires were collected only later (after the peak T cell response had occurred). Close to half of all spike-specific TCRs reportedly target regions of the variants that are unmutated.

The TCR was taken from an adult in good health. The specimen was peripheral blood, collected on day 0 of MenACWY control vaccination.

Written as DNA, the CDR3 is TGTGCCAGCAGCCCAGGGGGTGTTGTGACCCAGTACTTC. Protein: CASSPGGVVTQYF. V is TRBV6-2 or TRBV6-3 and J is TRBJ2-5, with 7 bases matching TRBD1. Trimming took 6 bases from V and 7 from J; bases not matched to a gene: 8. Germline V gene sequence: CDR1 MNHEY, CDR2 SVGEGT. CDR3 size: 13 residues.